The following is a T cell receptor (beta chain) sequence with its context. The antigen is not known. These data originate in a study of shared clonotypes between healthy human individuals. Overall study context: The study drew on two women and three men aged 18 to 49 as donors. Study-wide results and caveats: Clonotype sharing among donors was thought likely to change with sequencing depth.

The CDR3 runs to 16 residues. CDR1 and CDR2 (germline): MDHEN, SYDVKM. J gave up 9 bases and V 4 bases, and 16 bases lay outside the gene matches. Healthy adults negative for HIV, lacking recent acute infections or vaccinations, served as donors. The data were produced by immunoSEQ multiplex PCR, yet TCRdb's version contains in-frame clones alone and is incomplete. Here the sample spans about 1.4 million clones, around 97% being singletons. Source material: naive CD4+ T cells sorted from blood. The subset was: CD45RA+ positively selected. The rearrangement uses TRBV28 and TRBJ2-3, with TRBD2 matching 7 bases. This clonotype was obtained from a man younger than 45 in good health. The CDR3 nucleotides are TGTGCCAGCAGTTCTAGCGGAGTGGGAGGGATGGTGACGCAGTATTTT. Residues: CASSSSGVGGMVTQYF.